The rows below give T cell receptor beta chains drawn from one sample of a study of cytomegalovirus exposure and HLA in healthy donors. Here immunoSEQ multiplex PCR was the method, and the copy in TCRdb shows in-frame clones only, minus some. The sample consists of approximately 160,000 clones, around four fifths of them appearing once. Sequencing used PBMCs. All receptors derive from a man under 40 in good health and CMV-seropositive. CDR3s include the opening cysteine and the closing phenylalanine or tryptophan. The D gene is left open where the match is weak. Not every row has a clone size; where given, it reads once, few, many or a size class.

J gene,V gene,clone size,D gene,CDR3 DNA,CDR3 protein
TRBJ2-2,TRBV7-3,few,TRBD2,TGTGCCAGCAGCGTCGCGGGGGGGAACACCGGGGAGCTGTTTTTT,CASSVAGGNTGELFF
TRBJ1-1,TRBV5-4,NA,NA,TGTGCCAGCAGCTTTGGTACAGGGAGGGTGGCGGACACTGAAGCTTTCTTT,CASSFGTGRVADTEAFF
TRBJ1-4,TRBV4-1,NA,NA,TGCGCCAGCAGCCCAATTTACCGGGGAAAGTCCGAAAAACTGTTTTTT,CASSPIYRGKSEKLFF
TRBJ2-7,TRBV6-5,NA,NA,TGTGCCAGCAGCCCCGACAGTTCGCCCGACGAGCAGTACTTC,CASSPDSSPDEQYF
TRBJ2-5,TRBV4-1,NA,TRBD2,TGCGCCAGCAGCCAAGGAGGTGACGGGGGGGCCGTCCAAGAGACCCAGTACTTC,CASSQGGDGGAVQETQYF
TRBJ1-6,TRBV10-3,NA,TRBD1,TGTGCCATCAGTGCAGGGGGCTATACCCATTCACCCCTCCACTTT,CAISAGGYTHSPLHF
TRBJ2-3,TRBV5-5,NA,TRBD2,TGTGCCAGCAGCTTCGCTAGCGGGGGGCTGGGGGCAGATACGCAGTATTTT,CASSFASGGLGADTQYF
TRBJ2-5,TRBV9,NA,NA,TGTGCCAGCAGCGTAGTTGGCAGCCAAGAGACCCAGTACTTC,CASSVVGSQETQYF
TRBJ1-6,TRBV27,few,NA,TGTGCCAGCAGTTCCCGGGACTATTCACCCCTCCACTTT,CASSSRDYSPLHF
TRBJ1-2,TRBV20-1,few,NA,TGCAGTGCTACAGGGGATGGCTACACCTTC,CSATGDGYTF
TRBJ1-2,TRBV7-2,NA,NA,TGTGCCAGCAGCAAGGGGGGGACAACTAACTATGGCTACACCTTC,CASSKGGTTNYGYTF
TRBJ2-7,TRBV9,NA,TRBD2,TGTGCCAGCAGCGACCCGATTAGCGGGGGGTCCTCCTACGAGCAGTACTTC,CASSDPISGGSSYEQYF
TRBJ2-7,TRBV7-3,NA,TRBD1,TGTGCCAGCAGCATCGGGACAGGGGGATCCTACGAGCAGTACTTC,CASSIGTGGSYEQYF
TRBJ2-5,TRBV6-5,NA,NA,TGTGCCAGCAGTCACGGATCGTCGGGTCAAGAGACCCAGTACTTC,CASSHGSSGQETQYF
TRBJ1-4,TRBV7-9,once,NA,TGTGCCAGCTCGAGGGAACGGGAAAAACTGTTTTTT,CASSREREKLFF
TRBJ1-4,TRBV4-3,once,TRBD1,TGCGCCAGCAGCCAAGATTACAGGGGGACTAATGAAAAACTGTTTTTT,CASSQDYRGTNEKLFF
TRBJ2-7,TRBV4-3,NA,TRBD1,TGCGCCAGCAGCCAGGACAGGGGAGGCTACGAGCAGTACTTC,CASSQDRGGYEQYF
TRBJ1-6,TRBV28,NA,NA,TGTGCCAGCAGTTCACAGGGATTCTCACCCCTCCACTTT,CASSSQGFSPLHF
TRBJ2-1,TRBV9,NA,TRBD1,TGTGCCAGCAGCGTATTGGGACAGCATTTCAATGAGCAGTTCTTC,CASSVLGQHFNEQFF
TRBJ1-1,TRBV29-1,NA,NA,TGCGCTCTATGGGGGGGGGTGAACACTGAAGCTTTCTTT,CALWGGVNTEAFF
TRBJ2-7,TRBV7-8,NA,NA,TGTGCCAGCAGCTTACCCACAGGGTCCGAGCAGTACTTC,CASSLPTGSEQYF
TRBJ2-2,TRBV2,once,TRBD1,TGTGCCAGCAGGAGACAGGGCCCAAACACCGGGGAGCTGTTTTTT,CASRRQGPNTGELFF
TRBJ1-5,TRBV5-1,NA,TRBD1,TGCGCCAGCAGCGTTGGACAGGGCGGCAATCAGCCCCAGCATTTT,CASSVGQGGNQPQHF
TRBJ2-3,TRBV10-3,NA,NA,TGTGCCATTTCACAGGGAGTCGCAGATACGCAGTATTTT,CAISQGVADTQYF
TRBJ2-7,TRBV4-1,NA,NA,TGCGCCAGCAGCCAACCGACAGGCTACGAGCAGTACTTC,CASSQPTGYEQYF
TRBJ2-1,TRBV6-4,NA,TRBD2,TGTGCCAGCAAAGCTAGCGGGGATAACAATGAGCAGTTCTTC,CASKASGDNNEQFF
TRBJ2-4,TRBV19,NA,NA,TGTGCCAGCGCGGCCCAGGGGAACATTCAGTACTTC,CASAAQGNIQYF
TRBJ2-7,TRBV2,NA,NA,TGTGCCAGCAGTTATTCCTACGAGCAGTACTTC,CASSYSYEQYF
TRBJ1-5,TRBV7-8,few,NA,TGTGCCAGCAGCTTAGAAGCAAATAGCAATCAGCCCCAGCATTTT,CASSLEANSNQPQHF
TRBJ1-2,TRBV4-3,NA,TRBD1,TGCGCCAGCAGCCAGGAGGACAGGTGGCCCTATGGCTACACCTTC,CASSQEDRWPYGYTF
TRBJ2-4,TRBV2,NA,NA,TGTGCCAGCAGCCCGGAGAGGTCGGGCAAAAACATTCAGTACTTC,CASSPERSGKNIQYF
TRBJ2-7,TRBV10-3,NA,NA,TGTGCCATCAGTGGAGCGGGACAGGTCTCTTACGAGCAGTACTTC,CAISGAGQVSYEQYF
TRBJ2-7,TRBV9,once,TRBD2,TGTGCCAGCAGCGTAGGCCCCTCCGGGTCGGGAGGAGACGAGCAGTACTTC,CASSVGPSGSGGDEQYF
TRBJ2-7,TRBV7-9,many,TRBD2,TGTGCCAGCAGCTCATCGACTAGCGGGGGGGAGTACGAGCAGTACTTC,CASSSSTSGGEYEQYF
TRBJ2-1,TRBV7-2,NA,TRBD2,TGTGCCAGCAGCACGATGACTAGCGGGGGTGAGCAGTTCTTC,CASSTMTSGGEQFF
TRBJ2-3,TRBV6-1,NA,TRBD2,TGTGCCAGCAGTGATAGACTAGCGCCCGCCACAGATACGCAGTATTTT,CASSDRLAPATDTQYF
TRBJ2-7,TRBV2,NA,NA,TGTGCCAGCAGTGAACTTGCGGCCTACGAGCAGTACTTC,CASSELAAYEQYF
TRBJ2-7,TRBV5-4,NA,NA,TGTGCCAGCAGCTTGGAGGGGCGCGAGCAGTACTTC,CASSLEGREQYF
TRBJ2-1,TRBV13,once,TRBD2,TGTGCCAGCAGCCCCCGCGGGCGGGGGGTGGCAGGTAATGAGCAGTTCTTC,CASSPRGRGVAGNEQFF
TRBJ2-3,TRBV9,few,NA,TGTGCCAGCAGCGTAGACATGGGCAGGGCCCCTGATACGCAGTATTTT,CASSVDMGRAPDTQYF
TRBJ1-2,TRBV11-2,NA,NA,TGTGCCAGCAGCTTAGATCTCGCGGGTTCCTTATATGGCTACACCTTC,CASSLDLAGSLYGYTF
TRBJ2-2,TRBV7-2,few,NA,TGTGCCAGCAGCTCCCGCAGTACCGGGGAGCTGTTTTTT,CASSSRSTGELFF
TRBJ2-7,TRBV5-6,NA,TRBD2,TGTGCCAGCAGCTTGGTCGGGACTAGCGGGGAAAGCTCCTACGAGCAGTACTTC,CASSLVGTSGESSYEQYF
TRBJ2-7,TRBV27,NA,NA,TGTGCCAGCAGTTTGGCACAGGCCTCCTACGAGCAGTACTTC,CASSLAQASYEQYF
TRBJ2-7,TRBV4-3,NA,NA,TGCGCCAGCAGCCAAGAGGGGGCCGGAACCTACGAGCAGTACTTC,CASSQEGAGTYEQYF
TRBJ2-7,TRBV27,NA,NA,TGTGCCAGCAGTTTATCCTCCTACTCCTACGAGCAGTACTTC,CASSLSSYSYEQYF
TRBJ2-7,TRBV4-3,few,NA,TGCGCCAGCAGCCAAGGCCTAGCTTGGTACGAGCAGTACTTC,CASSQGLAWYEQYF
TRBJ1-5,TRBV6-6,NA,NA,TGTGCCAGCAATGGGGGGGGATTCAATCAGCCCCAGCATTTT,CASNGGGFNQPQHF
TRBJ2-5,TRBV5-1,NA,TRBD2,TGCGCCAGCAGCTCGACTAGCGGGGAGGGGGAGACCCAGTACTTC,CASSSTSGEGETQYF
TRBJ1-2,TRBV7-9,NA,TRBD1,TGTGCCAGCAGCGGCGCAATGACAGGGGGAAATTATGGCTACACCTTC,CASSGAMTGGNYGYTF
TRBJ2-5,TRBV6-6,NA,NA,TGTGCCAGCAGCCGACAGAGTCAAGAGACCCAGTACTTC,CASSRQSQETQYF
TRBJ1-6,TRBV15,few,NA,TGTGCCACCAGCAGGGGGGGGAGGTATTCACCCCTCCACTTT,CATSRGGRYSPLHF
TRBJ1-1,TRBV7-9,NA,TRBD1,TGTGCCAGCAGCCCAGCTGGACAGGGACTCGGTGAAGCTTTCTTT,CASSPAGQGLGEAFF
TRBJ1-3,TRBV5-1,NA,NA,TGCGCCAGCAGCTCCGGGAGGACCTCTGGAAACACCATATATTTT,CASSSGRTSGNTIYF
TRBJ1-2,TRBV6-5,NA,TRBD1,TGTGCCAGCAGAAACTCAGGGGGCGGCTATGGCTACACCTTC,CASRNSGGGYGYTF
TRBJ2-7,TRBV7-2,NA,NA,TGTGCCAGCAGCCACTACTCCTACGAGCAGTACTTC,CASSHYSYEQYF
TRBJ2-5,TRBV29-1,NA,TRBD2,TGCAGCGTTGCAGCGGGGGAGATGAAGACCCAGTACTTC,CSVAAGEMKTQYF
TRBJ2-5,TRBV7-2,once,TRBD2,TGTGCCAGCAGCTTAGCGGTAATAGCGGGGGGGCGGAAGACCCAGTACTTC,CASSLAVIAGGRKTQYF